This passage covers 32 T cell receptor beta chains from one sample sequenced in a study of cytomegalovirus exposure and HLA in healthy donors. PCR was performed using 60 Vbeta and 13 Jbeta primers. Profiling relied on immunoSEQ multiplex PCR, and the TCRdb table lists in-frame clones only, not all of them. The table has 90,000 to 95,000 clones, around 80% seen once. The specimen was PBMCs. All receptors come from a male donor in good health and CMV-seropositive.

The chain uses TRBV2 and TRBJ2-5, with 9 bases aligning to TRBD1. Germline lookup yields CDR1 SNHLY and CDR2 FYNNEI. The CDR3 covers 14 residues. The ends lost 6 bases at V and 4 bases at J; junction bases unmatched: 6. The CDR3 nucleotides read TGTGCCAGCAGCGGGGACAGGGTCCCAGAGACCCAGTACTTC. Amino acid sequence: CASSGDRVPETQYF. The whole variable domain, filled in from reference TRBV2 and TRBJ2-5, reads EPEVTQTPSHQVTQMGQEVILRCVPISNHLYFYWYRQILGQKVEFLVSFYNNEISEKSEIFDDQFSVERPDGSNFTLKIRSTKLEDSAMYFCASSGDRVPETQYFGPGTRLLVL.

The V gene is TRBV4-1, the J gene TRBJ1-6; D is ambiguous. The CDR3 totals 14 residues. Between the trimmed V and J ends, which lost 8 bases and 9 bases, there was a span of 17 bases. Germline assignment: CDR1 MGHRA and CDR2 YSYEKL. The CDR3 nucleotides are TGCGCCAGCCGGCCTACGGGGTTTCTTTCACCCCTCCACTTT. It specifies CASRPTGFLSPLHF.

This clone was counted a few times. V and J are TRBV6-5 and TRBJ1-5; D call uncertain. Germline values: CDR1 MNHEY, CDR2 SVGAGI. The V end lost 3 bases, the J end lost 4 bases, and 7 bases lay between the germline ends. There are 13 residues in the CDR3. The CDR3 region is CASSYQENQPQHF. The CDR3 nucleotides read TGTGCCAGCAGTTATCAGGAAAATCAGCCCCAGCATTTT.

This rearrangement joins TRBV13 to TRBJ2-7; 7 bases match TRBD2. This CDR3 contains 13 residues. V was pared by 4 bases and J by 2 bases, with 2 bases of the junction left unmatched. The germline CDR1 and CDR2 sequences are PRHDT and FYEKMQ (reference sequence). The CDR3 sequence: CASSSGTTYEQYF. In DNA, the CDR3 is TGTGCCAGCAGCTCCGGGACTACCTACGAGCAGTACTTC.

The J gene is TRBJ1-3, the V gene TRBV14; D possibly corresponds to TRBD1 (5 bases). The CDR3 is 16 residues long. V gave up 0 bases and J gave up 0 bases, with 9 bases separating them. Germline CDR1 is SGHDN and CDR2 is FVKESK. The CDR3, as DNA: TGTGCCAGCAGCCAAGAAAAGGGGATCTCTGGAAACACCATATATTTT. This translates into CASSQEKGISGNTIYF.

The chain recombines TRBV10-1 with TRBJ2-1; D might be TRBD2 (7 bases). The V gene's germline CDR1 is WNHNN and CDR2 SYGVQD (reference sequence). Trimming cost V 3 bases and J 7 bases, with 10 bases left between them. The CDR3 runs 13 residues. The CDR3 is CASSDGGRNEQFF. The CDR3 DNA reads TGCGCCAGCAGTGACGGGGGGCGGAATGAGCAGTTCTTC.

This clone was recorded only once. The CDR3 spells CSVDSRGGGTEAFF. DNA for the CDR3: TGCAGCGTAGATTCCAGGGGCGGGGGCACTGAAGCTTTCTTT. V is TRBV29-1 and J is TRBJ1-1; the D gene is possibly TRBD1 (6 bases). Between the trimmed V and J ends, which lost 6 bases and 4 bases, there was a span of 18 bases. Germline V gene lookup returns CDR1 SQVTM and CDR2 ANQGSEA. This CDR3 comprises 14 residues. The whole variable domain, remainder taken from reference TRBV29-1 and TRBJ1-1, is SAVISQKPSRDICQRGTSLTIQCQVDSQVTMMFWYRQQPGQSLTLIATANQGSEATYESGFVIDKFPISRPNLTFSTLTVSNMSPEDSSIYLCSVDSRGGGTEAFFGQGTRLTVV.

V and J are TRBV30 and TRBJ1-2, with 7 bases identical to TRBD1. The length of the CDR3 is 15 residues. V dropped 5 bases and J dropped 3; count of bases not matched to a gene: 12. The germline V gene has CDR1 GTSNPN and CDR2 SVGIG (reference sequence). As DNA, the CDR3 is TGTGCCTGGGCGGGACAGATCAAGGCAGACTATGGCTACACCTTC. Translation gives CAWAGQIKADYGYTF.

The V and J genes are TRBV23-1 and TRBJ2-6; 10 bases agree with TRBD1. TRBV23-1 is annotated as an ORF whose role is uncertain. This CDR3 is built from 19 residues. Germline trimming cut 1 base from V and 4 bases from J; bases unmatched to any gene: 10. For the CDR3, the DNA is TGCGCCAGCAGTCAATGGGAGACAGGGGGCTCGGAGGGGGCCAACGTCCTGACTTTC. Translated, it gives CASSQWETGGSEGANVLTF.

There are a few counts of this clone. V and J are TRBV5-5 and TRBJ1-1, with D possibly being TRBD1 (5 bases). The ends were cut back, 0 bases at V and 1 base at J, with 10 bases in the middle. Germline CDR1 reads SGHKS; CDR2 reads YYEKEE (reference sequence). This CDR3 region has 15 residues. As DNA, the CDR3 is TGTGCCAGCAGCTTGGCCGACAGCCCGAACACTGAAGCTTTCTTT. Translated, it gives CASSLADSPNTEAFF.

J is TRBJ2-3 and V is TRBV10-3; 12 bases align to TRBD2. CDR1 ENHRY and CDR2 SYGVKD come from the germline V gene. This CDR3 is 15 amino acids long. V shed 4 bases and J 4 bases; nucleotides not matched to a gene: 3. The CDR3 loop is CAISASGGASDTQYF. CDR3 sequence (DNA): TGTGCCATCAGTGCTAGCGGGGGGGCATCAGATACGCAGTATTTT.

The CDR3, as DNA: TGTGCCAGTAGTATCCCCGGGACTGAAGCTTTCTTT. Its translation: CASSIPGTEAFF. V gene TRBV19 combines with J gene TRBJ1-1, with unresolved D. V was shortened by 3 bases and J by 5 bases, with 7 bases between the two germline ends. The CDR3 extends over 12 amino acids. Germline V lookup: CDR1 LNHDA, CDR2 SQIVND (reference sequence).

The chain couples TRBV30 to TRBJ2-7, with a possible D match to TRBD2 (6 bases). From germline, CDR1 is GTSNPN and CDR2 SVGIG (reference sequence). The CDR3 has 12 amino acids. V was pared by 3 bases and J by 3 bases, with 9 bases between. The CDR3 coding sequence is TGTGCCTGGAGCGGGACTGACTACGAGCAGTACTTC. Protein product: CAWSGTDYEQYF.

J is TRBJ2-1 and V is TRBV29-1, with TRBD1 matching 9 bases. V was pared by 5 bases and J by 5 bases, with 4 bases of the junction left unmatched. This CDR3 has 13 amino acids. The germline V gene has CDR1 SQVTM and CDR2 ANQGSEA. CDR3 in amino acids: CSVSRDRDNEQFF. CDR3 in DNA: TGCAGCGTTAGCCGGGACAGGGACAATGAGCAGTTCTTC.

The rearrangement links TRBV5-1 to TRBJ1-4, with unresolved D. The CDR3 consists of 14 residues. Looked up from germline, CDR1 is SGHRS and CDR2 is YFSETQ. The V gene lost 4 bases and the J gene lost 7 bases, with 14 bases spanning the gap. DNA for the CDR3: TGCGCCAGCAGCCTAGGTCCGGAAGGTGAAAAACTGTTTTTT. Amino acid sequence: CASSLGPEGEKLFF.

The chain employs TRBV28 and TRBJ1-4, with D possibly matching TRBD1 (6 bases). The CDR3 totals 17 residues. Germline V gene lookup returns CDR1 MDHEN and CDR2 SYDVKM. The V gene lost 3 bases and the J gene lost 0 bases, with 14 bases spanning the gap. The CDR3 loop reads CASSLATGLPTNEKLFF. The CDR3, as DNA: TGTGCCAGCAGTTTGGCCACAGGGCTCCCAACTAATGAAAAACTGTTTTTT.

The V gene is TRBV15, the J gene TRBJ1-1; D possibly corresponds to TRBD1 (5 bases). This CDR3 spans 17 amino acids. The germline V and J ends were trimmed by 2 bases and 0 bases, with 16 bases remaining between them. Germline CDR1 and CDR2: LNHNV and YYDKDF (reference sequence). In DNA, the CDR3 is TGTGCCACCAGCAGACCAGAGACGACAGATTTGAACACTGAAGCTTTCTTT. It encodes CATSRPETTDLNTEAFF.

The chain joins TRBV12-5 to TRBJ2-2; 8 bases are a match to TRBD1. CDR1 LGHNT and CDR2 FRNRAP come from the germline V gene. This CDR3 contains 17 residues. Unmatched junction bases numbered 10, after V lost 3 bases and J lost 4 bases. CDR3 region: CASGFPVTGEVTGELFF. The CDR3 region has the DNA TGTGCTAGTGGTTTCCCTGTGACAGGGGAAGTCACCGGGGAGCTGTTTTTT.

The rearrangement joins TRBV21-1 to TRBJ2-7; TRBD1 is the table's D call and was not checked against the DNA. TRBV21-1 is an annotated pseudogene. The CDR3 is 22 amino acids. CDR3 amino acids: CASSKSSPDYRGPQTSPYEQYF. The CDR3 nucleotides read TGTGCCAGCAGCAAATCTTCCCCGGACTACAGGGGCCCACAGACCAGCCCCTACGAGCAGTACTTC.

V and J are TRBV28 and TRBJ2-3, with TRBD1 as a possible D gene (6 bases). Trimming pared 4 bases from V and 6 bases from J, leaving 14 bases between. Looked up from germline, CDR1 is MDHEN and CDR2 is SYDVKM. This CDR3 has 14 amino acids. The CDR3 spells CASSSIYRADTQYF. The CDR3 nucleotides read TGTGCCAGCAGTTCTATTTACAGGGCCGATACGCAGTATTTT.

The chain uses TRBV28 and TRBJ2-7; 11 bases are shared with TRBD2. CDR1 MDHEN and CDR2 SYDVKM come from the germline V gene. J gave up 2 bases and V 6 bases, and 6 bases lay outside the gene matches. The CDR3 length is 15 residues. In DNA form, the CDR3 reads TGTGCCAGCAGGATGACTAGCGGGGACCCCTACGAGCAGTACTTC. The encoded protein is CASRMTSGDPYEQYF.

This chain connects TRBV28 to TRBJ1-4; 9 bases fit TRBD1. With V trimmed by 6 bases and J by 4 bases, 9 bases remained unmatched. From germline, CDR1 is MDHEN and CDR2 SYDVKM. The length of the CDR3 is 16 residues. In DNA, the CDR3 is TGTGCCAGCAGGACAGGGGGAGCCAATGTTAATGAAAAACTGTTTTTT. The encoded protein is CASRTGGANVNEKLFF.

This chain connects TRBV19 to TRBJ1-2; 9 bases match TRBD1. The CDR3 is made up of 16 amino acids. The germline CDR1 and CDR2 sequences are LNHDA and SQIVND (reference sequence). Trimming at V came to 5 bases and at J to 5 bases, leaving 12 bases not matched to a gene. The CDR3 coding sequence is TGTGCCAGTAGTCCTCCCGAGGACAGGGGCGGATATGGCTACACCTTC. Protein product: CASSPPEDRGGYGYTF.

The gene calls are TRBV11-3 and TRBJ2-1; D remains ambiguous. The germline gives CDR1 SGHNT, CDR2 YENEEA. CDR3 length: 13 amino acids. V lost 4 bases and J lost 2, with 6 bases in between. DNA of the CDR3: TGTGCCAGCAGCTCTCCTCCCTACAATGAGCAGTTCTTC. Encoded protein: CASSSPPYNEQFF.

The CDR3 nucleotides are TGTGCCAGTCAGCTGGCTGGACAGGGAGAAAACACCATATATTTT. Residues: CASQLAGQGENTIYF. The chain employs TRBV5-4 and TRBJ1-3, with TRBD1 identical over 8 bases. Germline V gene lookup returns CDR1 SGHNT and CDR2 YYREEE (reference sequence). The CDR3 runs 15 residues. V trimming: 8 bases; J trimming: 6 bases; junction bases outside the gene matches: 13.

This chain joins TRBV15 and TRBJ2-2, with 7 bases aligning to TRBD1. Losses at the gene ends were 3 bases for V and 5 bases for J; bases not matched to a gene: 3. The germline V gene encodes CDR1 LNHNV and CDR2 YYDKDF (reference sequence). This CDR3 is 14 amino acids long. For the CDR3, the DNA is TGTGCCACCAGCAGGCGACAGGGAACCGGGGAGCTGTTTTTT. It codes for CATSRRQGTGELFF.

The rearrangement links TRBV6-5 to TRBJ1-2; TRBD1 agrees at 9 bases. Germline V lookup: CDR1 MNHEY, CDR2 SVGAGI. J was trimmed by 7 bases and V by 6 bases; bases with no gene match: 6. This CDR3 comprises 13 residues. The CDR3 spells CASRGQGRGGYTF. The CDR3 region has the DNA TGTGCCAGCAGGGGACAGGGCCGGGGTGGCTACACCTTC.

The chain combines TRBV2 with TRBJ1-1, with a tentative D call TRBD1 (5 bases). From germline, CDR1 is SNHLY and CDR2 FYNNEI. There are 14 residues in the CDR3. The germline V and J ends were trimmed by 11 bases and 3 bases, with 19 bases remaining between them. CDR3 protein: CAGNRHGVHTEAFF. CDR3 in DNA: TGTGCCGGAAACAGGCATGGCGTACACACTGAAGCTTTCTTT.

The V gene is TRBV5-6, the J gene TRBJ2-7; 8 positions match TRBD1. The CDR3 sequence is 14 residues long. Germline CDR1 is SGHDT and CDR2 is YYEEEE. The V gene end was trimmed by 5 bases and the J gene end by 2 bases; junction bases not matched to a gene: 6. The CDR3: CASRRGQDTYEQYF. CDR3 DNA: TGTGCCAGCAGGAGGGGACAGGATACCTACGAGCAGTACTTC.

This clone has only one observation. The CDR3 spells CASSYSQGYEQYF. The CDR3, as DNA: TGTGCCAGCAGTTACTCGCAGGGTTACGAGCAGTACTTC. This chain links TRBV6-5 with TRBJ2-5; D might be TRBD1 (5 bases). The J call may be incorrect, as the DNA end agrees better with TRBJ2-7. The V gene's germline CDR1 is MNHEY and CDR2 SVGAGI. The CDR3 is made up of 13 amino acids.

The chain carries TRBV27 and TRBJ2-5; possible D gene TRBD2, 6 bases. Trimming pared 1 base from V and 4 bases from J, leaving 19 bases between. Germline V gene sequence: CDR1 MNHEY, CDR2 SMNVEV (reference sequence). There are 17 residues in the CDR3. CDR3 protein: CASSLLSSGGVGETQYF. CDR3 DNA: TGTGCCAGCAGTTTATTGAGTTCCGGAGGGGTCGGAGAGACCCAGTACTTC.

The chain couples TRBV19 to TRBJ1-1, with D possibly TRBD1 on 6 matching bases. Trimming pared 3 bases from V and 1 base from J, leaving 12 bases between. Germline CDR1 LNHDA, CDR2 SQIVND (reference sequence). There are 15 residues in the CDR3. CDR3 in DNA: TGTGCCAGTAGTATGACAGGCCTTTGGAACACTGAAGCTTTCTTT. Its translation is CASSMTGLWNTEAFF.